A selection of T cell receptor beta chains follows, all from one sample in a study of CD8+ T cells in alopecia areata. The method was immunoSEQ multiplex PCR; TCRdb's version includes in-frame clones alone and lacks a portion of them. The repertoire has fewer than 150,000 clones, around 82% of them found once; the top ten carry 25%. The sequenced sample was CD8+ T cells sorted from blood, obtained at week 4, from a patient treated with tofacitinib. The receptors shown here come from a human donor with alopecia areata. Each CDR3 is given with its conserved first and last residue. A D gene is named only where the DNA matches it firmly. The size of a clone is reported for some rows only, either as once, few or many, or as a class for expanded clones.

clone_size	d_call	v_call	j_call	cdr3_aa	cdr3_nt
.	.	TRBV27	TRBJ2-1	CASSLWRVDNEQFF	TGTGCCAGCAGTTTATGGAGGGTCGACAATGAGCAGTTCTTC
.	TRBD2	TRBV19	TRBJ2-1	CASTMRSGGSYNEQFF	TGTGCCAGTACCATGAGGTCGGGGGGCTCCTACAATGAGCAGTTCTTC
.	.	TRBV19	TRBJ1-1	CASSSYGGGTEAFF	TGTGCCAGTAGTTCGTACGGAGGGGGCACTGAAGCTTTCTTT
.	.	TRBV29-1	TRBJ2-4	CSVEPLKGSKNLAKNIQYF	TGCAGCGTTGAGCCCTTGAAAGGGTCGAAGAATCTAGCCAAAAACATTCAGTACTTC
.	.	TRBV7-9	TRBJ2-1	CASSLTARSSYNEQFF	TGTGCCAGCAGCTTAACCGCCCGATCCTCCTACAATGAGCAGTTCTTC
.	.	TRBV5-1	TRBJ2-7	CASSLGPSLGLDEQYF	TGCGCCAGCAGCTTGGGGCCGAGTCTAGGCCTGGACGAGCAGTACTTC
few	.	TRBV9	TRBJ2-7	CASSVVDGSYEQYF	TGTGCCAGCAGCGTAGTTGATGGTTCTTACGAGCAGTACTTC
.	.	TRBV4-1	TRBJ1-2	CASSRLDSSNYGYTF	TGCGCCAGCAGCCGACTGGACAGCTCTAACTATGGCTACACCTTC
once	.	TRBV16	TRBJ2-7	CASSQGSYRPYEQYF	TGTGCCAGCAGCCAAGGCAGCTACAGGCCCTACGAGCAGTACTTC
.	TRBD2	TRBV5-6	TRBJ2-1	CASSPGRGVYNEQFF	TGTGCCAGCAGCCCGGGGAGGGGCGTTTACAATGAGCAGTTCTTC
few	.	TRBV6-5	TRBJ1-2	CASSARGEGHFTF	TGTGCCAGCAGTGCCCGTGGCGAAGGACATTTCACCTTC
once	.	TRBV27	TRBJ1-5	CASSLRSSNQPQHF	TGTGCCAGCAGTTTAAGGTCAAGTAATCAGCCCCAGCATTTT
.	.	TRBV28	TRBJ2-5	CASSLIGTLYQETQYF	TGTGCCAGCAGTTTAATCGGGACACTGTACCAAGAGACCCAGTACTTC
few	.	TRBV7-6	TRBJ2-7	CASSPGPSYEQYF	TGTGCCAGCAGCCCGGGTCCCTCCTACGAGCAGTACTTC
.	.	TRBV27	TRBJ2-2	CASSLSVTNTGELFF	TGTGCCAGCAGTTTATCAGTGACGAACACCGGGGAGCTGTTTTTT
.	TRBD2	TRBV15	TRBJ2-3	CATSRGTSGGTDTQYF	TGTGCCACCAGCAGGGGGACTAGCGGGGGCACAGATACGCAGTATTTT
.	.	TRBV11-2	TRBJ2-1	CASSDPPRGSSYNEQFF	TGTGCCAGCAGCGATCCCCCCCGCGGAAGCTCCTACAATGAGCAGTTCTTC
.	.	TRBV28	TRBJ2-7	CASRHGGTDGIPKLRFEQYF	TGTGCCAGCAGACATGGGGGCACGGACGGAATACCTAAGCTCCGGTTTGAGCAGTACTTC
once	TRBD1	TRBV6-5	TRBJ2-3	CASSYNAPGQGATQYF	TGTGCCAGCAGTTACAATGCCCCAGGACAGGGGGCAACGCAGTATTTT
few	.	TRBV27	TRBJ2-5	CASSLSKYRTQNQETQYF	TGTGCCAGCAGTTTATCGAAGTATAGGACACAAAACCAAGAGACCCAGTACTTC
.	TRBD2	TRBV27	TRBJ2-3	CASSSPQTSGGALSTDTQYF	TGTGCCAGCAGTTCACCGCAGACTAGCGGGGGGGCCTTGAGCACAGATACGCAGTATTTT
.	TRBD1	TRBV5-6	TRBJ1-5	CASSLSGGRQPQHF	TGTGCCAGCAGCTTATCAGGGGGCAGGCAGCCCCAGCATTTT
.	TRBD1	TRBV5-4	TRBJ2-5	CASSLGTEQETQYF	TGTGCCAGCAGCCTAGGGACAGAACAAGAGACCCAGTACTTC
.	.	TRBV5-5	TRBJ2-7	CASSLVGGLEQYF	TGTGCCAGCAGCTTGGTAGGAGGTCTCGAGCAGTACTTC
once	.	TRBV18	TRBJ2-3	CASSPPPGDTQYF	TGTGCCAGCTCACCACCCCCGGGAGATACGCAGTATTTT
.	.	TRBV7-8	TRBJ2-7	CASSPRVEGSSYEQYF	TGTGCCAGCAGCCCTAGAGTGGAGGGCAGCTCCTACGAGCAGTACTTC
.	TRBD2	TRBV2	TRBJ2-5	CASSEAFVGNSGGRRTQYF	TGTGCCAGCAGTGAAGCGTTCGTCGGAAATAGCGGGGGCAGGCGGACCCAGTACTTC
.	TRBD2	TRBV4-1	TRBJ2-1	CASSQETSGVIYNEQFF	TGCGCCAGCAGCCAAGAGACTAGCGGGGTGATATACAATGAGCAGTTCTTC